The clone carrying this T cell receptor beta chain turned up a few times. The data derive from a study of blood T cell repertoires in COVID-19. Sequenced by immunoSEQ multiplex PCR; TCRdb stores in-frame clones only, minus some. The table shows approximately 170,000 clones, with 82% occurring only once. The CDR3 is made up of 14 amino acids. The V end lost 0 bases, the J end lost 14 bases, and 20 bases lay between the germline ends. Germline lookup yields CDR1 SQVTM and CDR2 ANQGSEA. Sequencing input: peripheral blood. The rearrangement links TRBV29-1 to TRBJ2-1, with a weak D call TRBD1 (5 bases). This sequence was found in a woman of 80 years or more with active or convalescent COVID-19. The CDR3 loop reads CSVEDQAGKFLEFF. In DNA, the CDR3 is TGCAGCGTTGAAGATCAGGCAGGGAAGTTTTTGGAGTTCTTC.